This TCR beta chain emerged from a study of cytomegalovirus exposure and HLA in healthy donors. Findings and caveats of the study: As a later analysis showed, several of the most significant clusters appeared to be linked to common viral pathogens.

This clone occurred once. The antigen is not known. CDR1 LGHNT and CDR2 FRNRAP come from the germline V gene. The CDR3 consists of 19 residues. The J segment lost 3 bases and the V segment lost 1 base, leaving 8 bases of the junction unmatched. When sampled, the donors appeared nominally healthy, though they likely had unrecorded immune exposures. Primers included in the PCR were 60 Vbeta and 13 Jbeta primers. Profiling relied on immunoSEQ multiplex PCR, and the TCRdb table lists in-frame clones only, not all of them. The repertoire consists of tens of thousands of clones, with around four fifths occurring once and the leading ten covering over 9%.

The TCR was taken from a man aged 25 to 40 in good health and CMV-seropositive. V and J are TRBV12-5 and TRBJ2-3; TRBD2 matches 15 bases. The source material was PBMCs. CDR3 residues: CASGLGRTSGGALTDTQYF. The CDR3 DNA follows: TGTGCTAGTGGTTTGGGGCGGACTAGCGGGGGGGCGCTGACAGATACGCAGTATTTT.